The entry that follows covers one TCR beta chain sequence. This sample was taken from a study of CD8 T cells in Susac syndrome. Germline CDR1 and CDR2: SGHTA and FQGNSA. The CDR3 covers 17 residues. J gave up 0 bases and V 5 bases, and 10 bases lay outside the gene matches. Random hexamers served to reverse transcribe roughly 0.5 to 1 ug RNA. Across 54 Vbeta and 13 Jbeta, immunoSEQ multiplex PCR amplified TCR beta CDR3. Each CDR3 protein gets one entry after TCRdb re-called the immunoSEQ multiplex PCR reads with MiXCR. This sample has roughly 330,000 distinct CDR3 sequences, with about 92% found just once. The CD8+ and CD4+ T cells were negatively isolated, with the TEMRA cells enriched by FACS.

Sequencing input: CD4+ T cells from PBMCs. This rearrangement joins TRBV7-2 to TRBJ2-3, with 8 bases fitting TRBD2. This receptor was taken from a human donor with multiple sclerosis. The CDR3 reads CASSKAGLAASTDTQYF. The CDR3, as DNA: TGTGCCAGCAGCAAGGCCGGACTAGCCGCGAGCACAGATACGCAGTATTTT.